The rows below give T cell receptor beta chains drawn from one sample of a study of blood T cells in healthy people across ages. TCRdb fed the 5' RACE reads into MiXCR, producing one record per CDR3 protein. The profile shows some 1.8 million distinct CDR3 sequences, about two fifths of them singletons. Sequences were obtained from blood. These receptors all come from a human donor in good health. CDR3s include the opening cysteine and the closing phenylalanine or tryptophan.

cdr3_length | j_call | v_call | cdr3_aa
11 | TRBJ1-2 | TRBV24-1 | CATSAGYGYTF
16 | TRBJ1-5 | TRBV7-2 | CASSLDGQVSNQPQHF
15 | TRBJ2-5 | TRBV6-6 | CASSPRRGEGETQYF
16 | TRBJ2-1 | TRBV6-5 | CASSYLSGGGYNEQFF
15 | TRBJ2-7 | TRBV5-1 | CASSGQGELTGEQYF
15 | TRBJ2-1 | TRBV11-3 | CASSPRSNFNNEQFF
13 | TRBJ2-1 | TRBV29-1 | CSVDNSGEETQFF
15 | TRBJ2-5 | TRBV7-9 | CASSFYKGNKETQYF
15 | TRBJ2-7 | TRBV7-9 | CASSFDRGNTYEQYF
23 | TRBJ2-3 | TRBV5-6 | CASSIRWGSPDREGEAHTDTQYF
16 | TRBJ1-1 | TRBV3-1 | CASSPLQGWENTEAFF
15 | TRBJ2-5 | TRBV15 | CATRGLTGGPETQYF
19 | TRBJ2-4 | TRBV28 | CASSFSWGGTSVAKNIQYF
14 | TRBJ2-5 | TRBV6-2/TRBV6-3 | CASRAGGQRRGSYF
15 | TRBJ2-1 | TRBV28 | CASSGPGTSREEQFF
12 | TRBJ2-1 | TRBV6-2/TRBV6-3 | CASSRRDIEQFF
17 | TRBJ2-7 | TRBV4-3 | CASSQEPAGQGRYEQYF
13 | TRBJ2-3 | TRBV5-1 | CASSLGTEYGGYF
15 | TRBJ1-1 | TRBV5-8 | CELRGRSRSNTEAFF
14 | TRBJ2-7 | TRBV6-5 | CASSNRGDSYEQYF
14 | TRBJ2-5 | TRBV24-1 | CATSEGTARETQYF
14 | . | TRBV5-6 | CASSLGLLVHEQYF
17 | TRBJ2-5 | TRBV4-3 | CASSQDPSGGPQETQYF
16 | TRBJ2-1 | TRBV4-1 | CASSQPAGVTHNEQFF
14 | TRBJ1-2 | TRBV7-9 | CVSSLGTVNYGYTF
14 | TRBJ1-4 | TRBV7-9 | CTSSLGQSNEKLFF
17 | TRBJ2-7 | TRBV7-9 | CASSPNPGEVGWYEQYF
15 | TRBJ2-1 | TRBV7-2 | CASSLVPGQGTEQFF
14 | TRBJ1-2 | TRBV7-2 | CASSATGTNYGYTF
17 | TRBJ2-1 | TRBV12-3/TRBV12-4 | CASSPNLGQGPYNEQFF
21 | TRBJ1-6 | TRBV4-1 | CASSQDNVRGSVSSYNSPLHF
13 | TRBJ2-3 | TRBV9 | CASSVDNTDTQYF
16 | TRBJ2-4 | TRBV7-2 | CASSFASGGGENIQYF
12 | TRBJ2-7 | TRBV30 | CAWSFGPYEQYF
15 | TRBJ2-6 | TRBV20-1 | CSASGGASGANVLTF
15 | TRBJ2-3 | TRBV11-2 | CASSSLRGRVTTQYF
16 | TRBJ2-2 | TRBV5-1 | CASSLVSGGLTGELFF
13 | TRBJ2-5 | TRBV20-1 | CSARLSLEKTQYF
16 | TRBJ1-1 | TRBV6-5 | CASSYSGSKSDTEAFF
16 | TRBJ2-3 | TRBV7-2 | CASSLAFDFYTDTQYF
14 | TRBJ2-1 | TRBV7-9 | CASSRMGTGGEQFF
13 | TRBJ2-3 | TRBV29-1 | CSVDKGPRASQYF
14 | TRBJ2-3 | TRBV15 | CATSRDIRADTQYF
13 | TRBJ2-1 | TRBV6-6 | CASSYHRSNEQFF
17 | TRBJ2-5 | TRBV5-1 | CASSSAEAGGLGETQYF
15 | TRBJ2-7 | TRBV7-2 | CASSLTGLSSYGQYF
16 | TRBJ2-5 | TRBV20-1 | CSARDPQGSLRGEQYF
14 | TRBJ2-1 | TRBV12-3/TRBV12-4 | CATTGEPQDNEQFF
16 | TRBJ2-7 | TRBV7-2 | CASSPVFWGVGYEQYF